These 29 T cell receptor beta chains were all obtained from the same sample, sequenced in a study of OX40 agonist ivuxolimab in advanced cancers. Library preparation used the immunoSEQ multiplex PCR assay. TCRdb limited this immuneACCESS table to in-frame rearrangements with V and J called. A share of clones is missing; checked studies link under half to unresolved V genes, and the rest is unexplained. This sample is represented by roughly 58,000 clones; around 85% of them were singletons. Approximately 0.8% of the sample goes to the ten largest clones. The sample here was CD4+ or CD8+ T cells sorted from blood, taken in a trial of the OX40 agonist ivuxolimab. These receptors came from an adult with an advanced solid tumor such as melanoma, head and neck, liver or kidney cancer.

The genes are TRBV2 and TRBJ2-5, with D perhaps matching TRBD1 (6 bases). CDR3 size: 14 residues. Germline assignment: CDR1 SNHLY and CDR2 FYNNEI. Trimming took off 7 bases at V and 4 bases at J, with 16 bases between the two ends. As DNA, the CDR3 is TGTGCCAGCACTGGAAACAGGGTCGGAGAGACCCAGTACTTC. Amino acids: CASTGNRVGETQYF.

The chain has TRBV19 and TRBJ1-1; no definite D call. The CDR3 has 14 residues. Between the trimmed V and J ends, which lost 4 bases and 1 base, there was a span of 10 bases. CDR1 LNHDA and CDR2 SQIVND come from the germline V gene (reference sequence). The CDR3 spells CASSSVSANTEAFF. CDR3 DNA: TGTGCCAGTAGTAGCGTCTCGGCGAACACTGAAGCTTTCTTT.

The V and J genes are TRBV19 and TRBJ2-6; 10 positions match TRBD2. The V gene's germline CDR1 is LNHDA and CDR2 SQIVND (reference sequence). J lost 0 bases, V lost 3 bases, and 5 bases had no gene match. The CDR3 has 18 residues. As DNA, the CDR3 is TGTGCCAGTAGTATTAGACTAGCGGGTCACTCTGGGGCCAACGTCCTGACTTTC. Translated: CASSIRLAGHSGANVLTF.

The chain couples TRBV29-1 to TRBJ1-4; perhaps TRBD1 as D (6 bases). The CDR3 has 13 residues. CDR1 and CDR2 from the germline V gene are SQVTM and ANQGSEA. With 1 base removed from V and 8 bases from J, the gap between germline ends came to 11 bases. CDR3 region: CSVEGGQEEKLFF. In DNA, the CDR3 is TGCAGCGTTGAAGGGGGACAAGAAGAAAAACTGTTTTTT.

This clone is labeled as medium-sized. The chain has TRBV6-6 and TRBJ2-3; D is perhaps TRBD1 or TRBD2 (5 bases each). Germline CDR1 is MNHNY and CDR2 is SVGAGI (reference sequence). This CDR3 is built from 15 residues. Trimming shortened V by 7 bases and J by 0 bases, and 14 bases separated the two germline ends. The CDR3 region has the DNA TGTGCCAGCACCGAGAGGGGAACTAGCACAGATACGCAGTATTTT. Translated: CASTERGTSTDTQYF.

The chain carries TRBV19 and TRBJ2-7, with 12 bases aligning to TRBD1. The CDR3 totals 15 residues. V gave up 5 bases and J gave up 5 bases; unmatched junction bases: 7. Germline V gene lookup returns CDR1 LNHDA and CDR2 SQIVND (reference sequence). CDR3 residues: CASSSLGTGGNEQYF. The CDR3 DNA sequence: TGTGCCAGTAGTTCGTTAGGGACAGGGGGCAACGAGCAGTACTTC.

The rearrangement joins TRBV7-6 to TRBJ1-4; D perhaps matches TRBD1 (5 bases). Germline V gives CDR1 SGHVS, CDR2 FNYEAQ. This CDR3 has 14 residues. Trimming shortened V by 1 base and J by 8 bases, and 11 bases separated the two germline ends. In nucleotides, the CDR3 is TGTGCCAGCAGCTTAGAACTCGGGGGGGAAAAACTGTTTTTT. Amino acid sequence: CASSLELGGEKLFF.

The J gene is TRBJ2-1, the V gene TRBV6-5, with D uncertain. Germline V CDR1 and CDR2: MNHEY, SVGAGI. The V end was cut by 1 base, the J end by 6 bases, with 1 base between. The CDR3 runs to 11 residues. In nucleotides, the CDR3 is TGTGCCAGCAGTTACTTCAATGAGCAGTTCTTC. Translated, it gives CASSYFNEQFF.

The chain combines TRBV10-1 with TRBJ2-3, with TRBD2 matching 11 bases. The CDR3 contains 17 residues. J was trimmed by 2 bases and V by 4 bases; bases with no gene match: 8. CDR1 and CDR2 (germline): WNHNN, SYGVQD (reference sequence). CDR3 DNA sequence: TGCGCCAGCAGTGCGTACGGGACTAGCGGTTCCACAGATACGCAGTATTTT. It specifies CASSAYGTSGSTDTQYF.

This rearrangement joins TRBV6-1 to TRBJ2-5, with 7 positions matching TRBD2. The V gene's germline CDR1 is MNHNS and CDR2 SASEGT. V gave up 5 bases and J gave up 5 bases; unmatched junction bases: 8. CDR3 length: 14 residues. Written as DNA, the CDR3 is TGTGCCAGCAGTCTACTAAGCGGGGCGGAGACCCAGTACTTC. Amino acid sequence: CASSLLSGAETQYF.

CDR3 in amino acids: CASSFKLAGSQNEQFF. In DNA, the CDR3 is TGTGCCAGCAGCTTCAAACTAGCGGGATCGCAGAATGAGCAGTTCTTC. The V call is TRBV5-6, the J call TRBJ2-1; TRBD2 agrees at 10 bases. The germline gives CDR1 SGHDT, CDR2 YYEEEE. The CDR3 runs to 16 residues. V shed 2 bases, J shed 7 bases, and the junction held 9 bases outside the gene matches.

The chain has TRBV28 and TRBJ1-1; D uncertain. The CDR3 is made up of 10 amino acids. The germline V gene encodes CDR1 MDHEN and CDR2 SYDVKM. Trimming pared 7 bases from V and 9 bases from J, leaving 9 bases between. CDR3 DNA: TGTGCCAGCATCGGGCCAAAAGCTTTCTTT. It encodes CASIGPKAFF.

CDR3: CASTPAGNYGYTF. DNA of the CDR3: TGTGCCAGCACCCCGGCCGGTAACTATGGCTACACCTTC. The chain couples TRBV28 to TRBJ1-2; D not resolved. There are 13 residues in the CDR3. Per germline, CDR1 MDHEN and CDR2 SYDVKM. Trimming removed 7 bases from V and 1 base from J, with 10 bases in between.

This rearrangement joins TRBV19 to TRBJ2-5; 7 bases match TRBD2. CDR1 LNHDA and CDR2 SQIVND come from the germline V gene (reference sequence). V trimming: 7 bases; J trimming: 5 bases; junction bases outside the gene matches: 10. The CDR3 has 14 residues. CDR3 bases: TGTGCCAGTACCCGGGGCTCAGCGGGGGAGACCCAGTACTTC. Protein: CASTRGSAGETQYF.

V gene TRBV5-5 combines with J gene TRBJ1-1; D unclear. V was shortened by 2 bases and J by 1 base, with 21 bases between the two germline ends. Germline CDR1 and CDR2: SGHKS and YYEKEE (reference sequence). This CDR3 is built from 18 residues. CDR3 DNA: TGTGCCAGCAGCTTAGGCGGCCGGATGGAGGTGGGGAACACTGAAGCTTTCTTT. This gives the protein CASSLGGRMEVGNTEAFF.

This clone was detected a few times. The V call is TRBV6-1, the J call TRBJ2-7; possible D gene TRBD2, 6 bases. The CDR3 is made up of 15 amino acids. V shed 7 bases and J shed 0 bases, with 16 bases lying between them. The germline V gene encodes CDR1 MNHNS and CDR2 SASEGT. CDR3 nucleotide sequence: TGTGCCAGCATAACCGATGGAGGGAGCTCCTACGAGCAGTACTTC. This encodes CASITDGGSSYEQYF.

The chain employs TRBV5-1 and TRBJ2-4; TRBD1 matches 10 bases. Trimming at V came to 7 bases and at J to 2 bases, leaving 15 bases not matched to a gene. The CDR3 length is 18 residues. Germline lookup yields CDR1 SGHRS and CDR2 YFSETQ. CDR3 residues: CASLSLDRGFSTKNIQYF. The CDR3 DNA follows: TGCGCCAGCCTAAGTCTGGACAGGGGGTTTTCAACCAAAAACATTCAGTACTTC.

This clone was found once. The V and J genes are TRBV4-1 and TRBJ2-1; no clear D. CDR1 and CDR2 from the germline V gene are MGHRA and YSYEKL. The ends were cut back, 5 bases at V and 7 bases at J, with 9 bases in the middle. The CDR3 sequence is 12 residues long. The CDR3 region has the DNA TGCGCCAGCAGCTCCTTAGGGAATGAGCAGTTCTTC. Protein product: CASSSLGNEQFF.

The V gene is TRBV7-8, the J gene TRBJ1-4; D might be TRBD1 (6 bases). V lost 5 bases, J lost 4 bases, and 17 bases lay in between. In germline, CDR1 is SGHVS, CDR2 FQNEAQ. CDR3 length: 16 amino acids. The CDR3 region is CASSGFGGGVNEKLFF. The CDR3 DNA reads TGTGCCAGCAGCGGCTTCGGAGGGGGAGTTAATGAAAAACTGTTTTTT. The full variable domain, in which reference TRBV7-8 and TRBJ1-4 provide the parts outside the CDR3, is GAGVSQSPRYKVAKRGQDVALRCDPISGHVSLFWYQQALGQGPEFLTYFQNEAQLDKSGLPSDRFFAERPEGSVSTLKIQRTQQEDSAVYLCASSGFGGGVNEKLFFGSGTQLSVL.

This sequence joins TRBV5-4 and TRBJ1-2, with a weak D call TRBD1 (5 bases). Trimming shortened V by 5 bases and J by 4 bases, and 12 bases separated the two germline ends. Germline CDR1 reads SGHNT; CDR2 reads YYREEE (reference sequence). The CDR3 is made up of 13 amino acids. The DNA for the CDR3 is TGTGCCAGCAGACAGACGGGGGGCTATGGCTACACCTTC. Protein: CASRQTGGYGYTF. The full variable domain, completed using reference TRBV5-4 and TRBJ1-2, is ETGVTQSPTHLIKTRGQQVTLRCSSQSGHNTVSWYQQALGQGPQFIFQYYREEENGRGNFPPRFSGLQFPNYSSELNVNALELDDSALYLCASRQTGGYGYTFGSGTRLTVV.

This chain uses TRBV2 with TRBJ2-2; possible D gene TRBD2, 5 bases. CDR1 and CDR2 from the germline V gene are SNHLY and FYNNEI. This CDR3 is built from 12 residues. Trimming took off 11 bases at V and 7 bases at J, with 14 bases between the two ends. The CDR3 region is CACSQAGGELFF. The CDR3 coding sequence is TGTGCCTGCTCCCAGGCGGGCGGGGAGCTGTTTTTT.

The rearrangement uses TRBV7-9 and TRBJ1-2; TRBD1 matches at 9 bases. The germline V gene has CDR1 SEHNR and CDR2 FQNEAQ (reference sequence). The CDR3 totals 13 residues. Trimming cost V 5 bases and J 4 bases; bases outside gene matches: 2. CDR3 sequence: CASSRQGGYGYTF. CDR3 DNA: TGTGCCAGCAGCCGACAGGGGGGCTATGGCTACACCTTC.

This clone has just a few counts. The chain employs TRBV7-2 and TRBJ2-6; 13 positions agree with TRBD2. The ends lost 5 bases at V and 2 bases at J; junction bases unmatched: 6. Germline V lookup: CDR1 SGHTA, CDR2 FQGNSA. The CDR3 is made up of 18 amino acids. The CDR3 spells CASSPGLAGNAGANVLTF. CDR3 bases: TGTGCCAGCAGCCCGGGACTAGCGGGGAACGCTGGGGCCAACGTCCTGACTTTC.

The chain is built from TRBV14 and TRBJ2-2, with 10 bases aligning to TRBD1. The CDR3 contains 14 residues. Germline CDR1 reads SGHDN; CDR2 reads FVKESK. V trimming: 8 bases; J trimming: 7 bases; junction bases outside the gene matches: 7. The CDR3 sequence is CASRGQGVGGELFF. The CDR3 DNA is TGTGCCAGCCGAGGACAGGGGGTCGGCGGGGAGCTGTTTTTT.

V gene TRBV2 combines with J gene TRBJ1-1; D uncertain. The length of the CDR3 is 14 residues. V was shortened by 8 bases and J by 1 base, with 14 bases between the two germline ends. The germline gives CDR1 SNHLY, CDR2 FYNNEI. The CDR3 nucleotides are TGTGCCAGCCGTCCAAGGAGTCAGAACACTGAAGCTTTCTTT. This sequence encodes CASRPRSQNTEAFF.

This clone was picked up a small number of times. This sequence joins TRBV9 and TRBJ2-7; 7 nucleotides agree with TRBD2. The CDR3 runs to 15 residues. CDR1 SGDLS and CDR2 YYNGEE come from the germline V gene. V shed 4 bases and J 0 bases; nucleotides not matched to a gene: 7. This chain's CDR3 is CASSSQAGSSYEQYF. CDR3 sequence (DNA): TGTGCCAGCAGCTCCCAAGCGGGAAGCTCCTACGAGCAGTACTTC.

This clone was counted a single time. The V call is TRBV9, the J call TRBJ2-3; no firm D call. CDR1 SGDLS and CDR2 YYNGEE come from the germline V gene. The ends were cut back, 4 bases at V and 2 bases at J, with 8 bases in the middle. The CDR3 is 13 residues long. This chain's CDR3 is CASSFRTTDTQYF. The DNA of the CDR3 is TGTGCCAGCAGCTTTCGTACCACAGATACGCAGTATTTT.

The chain carries TRBV7-8 and TRBJ1-2; tentatively, D is TRBD1 (6 bases). The germline V and J ends were trimmed by 3 bases and 2 bases, with 10 bases remaining between them. Germline loops: CDR1 SGHVS, CDR2 FQNEAQ. The CDR3 has 14 amino acids. CDR3 sequence: CASSFSQGNYGYTF. CDR3 coding DNA: TGTGCCAGCAGCTTTTCCCAGGGGAACTATGGCTACACCTTC.

The chain combines TRBV18 with TRBJ1-1; D remains ambiguous. Deletions cut 6 bases from V and 3 bases from J, with 14 bases between. The CDR3 consists of 14 residues. CDR1 and CDR2 from the germline V gene are KGHSH and LQKENI. CDR3 sequence reads: CASSRTDGHTEAFF. Written as DNA, the CDR3 is TGTGCCAGCTCGCGTACCGATGGGCACACTGAAGCTTTCTTT.